This is a list of T cell receptor beta chains from one sample in a study of T cell repertoires in cytomegalovirus infection. One entry per CDR3 protein, called by TCRdb with MiXCR from the reads. The sample consists of more than 150,000 distinct CDR3 sequences, 23% of them appearing once. Material for sequencing was PBMCs. The receptors derive from a human donor in good health (CMV status not recorded). Some clones in this sample may be carry-over from other donors' samples. Both conserved end residues are part of each CDR3. The order of the fields is D gene, V gene, clone size, J gene, CDR3 protein, CDR3 DNA. D genes are given only for firm matches. The listing skips clone size in some rows; elsewhere it reads once, few, many or a size class.

D gene: TRBD2
V gene: TRBV3-1
clone size: NA
J gene: TRBJ2-3
CDR3 protein: CASSQEAGVTDTQYF
CDR3 DNA: TGTGCCAGCAGCCAAGAAGCGGGAGTCACAGATACGCAGTATTTT

D gene: NA
V gene: TRBV6-5
clone size: few
J gene: TRBJ2-1
CDR3 protein: CASSTVGHNEQFF
CDR3 DNA: TGTGCCAGCAGTACGGTTGGGCACAATGAGCAGTTCTTC

D gene: NA
V gene: TRBV14
clone size: NA
J gene: TRBJ2-1
CDR3 protein: CASSIYAQQFF
CDR3 DNA: TGTGCCAGCTCTATTTACGCTCAGCAGTTCTTC

D gene: NA
V gene: TRBV12-3/TRBV12-4
clone size: NA
J gene: TRBJ1-5
CDR3 protein: CASSLEGTLNSNQPQHF
CDR3 DNA: TGTGCCAGCAGTTTAGAAGGGACACTGAATAGCAATCAGCCCCAGCATTTT

D gene: NA
V gene: TRBV5-6
clone size: NA
J gene: TRBJ1-6
CDR3 protein: CASSLRTVNSPLHF
CDR3 DNA: TGTGCCAGCAGCTTACGGACAGTCAATTCACCCCTCCACTTT

D gene: NA
V gene: TRBV20-1
clone size: NA
J gene: TRBJ2-3
CDR3 protein: CSAREAGDTQYF
CDR3 DNA: TGCAGTGCTAGAGAGGCGGGGGATACGCAGTATTTT

D gene: NA
V gene: TRBV18
clone size: NA
J gene: TRBJ1-1
CDR3 protein: CASSPRSLQENTEAFF
CDR3 DNA: TGTGCCAGCTCACCAAGGTCTCTCCAGGAAAACACTGAAGCTTTCTTT

D gene: NA
V gene: TRBV7-2
clone size: many
J gene: TRBJ1-4
CDR3 protein: CASSFNIMTELFF
CDR3 DNA: TGTGCCAGCAGCTTCAATATCATGACGGAACTGTTTTTT

D gene: NA
V gene: TRBV7-9
clone size: many
J gene: TRBJ2-3
CDR3 protein: CASSLLTDTQYF
CDR3 DNA: TGTGCCAGCAGCCTTCTTACAGATACGCAGTATTTT

D gene: NA
V gene: TRBV7-2
clone size: few
J gene: TRBJ2-3
CDR3 protein: CASSLRKIGSDTQYF
CDR3 DNA: TGTGCCAGCAGCTTACGAAAAATCGGCTCAGATACGCAGTATTTT

D gene: TRBD1
V gene: TRBV11-3
clone size: many
J gene: TRBJ2-1
CDR3 protein: CASSVRGTGGNEQFF
CDR3 DNA: TGTGCCAGCAGCGTCAGGGGGACAGGGGGGAATGAGCAGTTCTTC

D gene: NA
V gene: TRBV5-1
clone size: NA
J gene: TRBJ1-1
CDR3 protein: CASSLRESMNTEAFF
CDR3 DNA: TGCGCCAGCAGCCTAAGAGAATCTATGAACACTGAAGCTTTCTTT

D gene: TRBD1
V gene: TRBV28
clone size: few
J gene: TRBJ1-4
CDR3 protein: CASRGTGGFVEKLFF
CDR3 DNA: TGTGCCAGCAGAGGGACAGGGGGCTTTGTTGAAAAACTGTTTTTT

D gene: NA
V gene: TRBV4-3
clone size: NA
J gene: TRBJ2-5
CDR3 protein: CASSQDSAQSGKTQYF
CDR3 DNA: TGCGCCAGCAGCCAAGACTCCGCGCAGTCCGGGAAGACCCAGTACTTC

D gene: NA
V gene: TRBV9
clone size: NA
J gene: TRBJ2-1
CDR3 protein: CASSVWGRDDEQFF
CDR3 DNA: TGTGCCAGCAGCGTGTGGGGCAGGGACGATGAGCAGTTCTTC

D gene: NA
V gene: TRBV7-6
clone size: many
J gene: TRBJ1-4
CDR3 protein: CASSLSQRPNEKLFF
CDR3 DNA: TGTGCCAGCAGCTTATCACAGCGCCCCAATGAAAAACTGTTTTTT

D gene: NA
V gene: TRBV11-1
clone size: many
J gene: TRBJ2-3
CDR3 protein: CASSLAQGPRVDTQYF
CDR3 DNA: TGTGCCAGCAGCTTAGCGCAAGGACCTCGTGTGGATACGCAGTATTTT